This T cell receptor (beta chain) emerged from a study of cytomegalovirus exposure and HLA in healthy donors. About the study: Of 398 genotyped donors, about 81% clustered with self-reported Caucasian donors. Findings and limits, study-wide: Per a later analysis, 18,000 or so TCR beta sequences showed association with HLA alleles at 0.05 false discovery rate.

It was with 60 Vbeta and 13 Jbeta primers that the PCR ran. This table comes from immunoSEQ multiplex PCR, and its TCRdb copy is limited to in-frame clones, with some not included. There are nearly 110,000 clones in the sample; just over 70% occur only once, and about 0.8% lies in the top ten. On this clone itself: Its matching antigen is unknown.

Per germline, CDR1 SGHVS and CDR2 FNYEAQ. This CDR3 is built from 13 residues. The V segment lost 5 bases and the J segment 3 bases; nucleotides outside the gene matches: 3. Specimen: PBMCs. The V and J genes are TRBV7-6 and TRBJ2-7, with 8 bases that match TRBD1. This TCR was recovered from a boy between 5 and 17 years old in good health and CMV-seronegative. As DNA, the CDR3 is TGTGCCAGCAGCCCCGGACAGGGCTACGAGCAGTACTTC. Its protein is CASSPGQGYEQYF. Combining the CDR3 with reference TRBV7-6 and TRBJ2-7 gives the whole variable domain GAGVSQSPRYKVTKRGQDVALRCDPISGHVSLYWYRQALGQGPEFLTYFNYEAQQDKSGLPNDRFSAERPEGSISTLTIQRTEQRDSAMYRCASSPGQGYEQYFGPGTRLTVT.